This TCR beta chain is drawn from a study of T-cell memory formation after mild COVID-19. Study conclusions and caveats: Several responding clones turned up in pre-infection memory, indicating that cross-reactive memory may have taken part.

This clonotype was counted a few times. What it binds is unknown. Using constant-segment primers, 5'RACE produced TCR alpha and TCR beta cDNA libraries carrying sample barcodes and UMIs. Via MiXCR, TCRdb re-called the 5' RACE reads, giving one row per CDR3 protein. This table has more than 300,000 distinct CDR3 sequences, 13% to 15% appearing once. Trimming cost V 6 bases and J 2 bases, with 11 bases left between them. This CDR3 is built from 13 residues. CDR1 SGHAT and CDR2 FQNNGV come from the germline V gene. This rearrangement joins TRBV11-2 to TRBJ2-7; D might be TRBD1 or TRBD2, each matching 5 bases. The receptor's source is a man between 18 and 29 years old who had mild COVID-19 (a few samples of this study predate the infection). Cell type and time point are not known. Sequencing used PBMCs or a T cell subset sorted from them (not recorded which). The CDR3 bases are TGTGCCAGCAGTATTGGGGGTGCCTACGAGCAGTACGTC. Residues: CASSIGGAYEQYV.